What follows are 29 T cell receptor beta chains derived from one specimen sequenced in a study of blood T cell repertoires in COVID-19. Profiled with immunoSEQ multiplex PCR; TCRdb holds only in-frame clones, not every one. The sample lists approximately 500,000 clones, around nine tenths occurring once. Sequenced sample: peripheral blood. The receptors were gathered from a woman in her 50s with COVID-19, enrolled during active disease.

Worth noting for this clone: Other DNA sequences in this sample translate to the same CDR3. The chain recombines TRBV30 with TRBJ1-1; D possibly corresponds to TRBD1 (5 bases). V was shortened by 0 bases and J by 3 bases, with 11 bases between the two germline ends. Germline V gene data show CDR1 as GTSNPN and CDR2 as SVGIG (reference sequence). The CDR3 spans 14 residues. CDR3 in amino acids: CAWSVTGGDTEAFF. The CDR3 DNA reads as TGTGCCTGGAGTGTAACAGGCGGGGACACTGAAGCTTTCTTT.

The chain combines TRBV10-2 with TRBJ1-1; D call uncertain. This CDR3 is built from 13 residues. Germline V CDR1 and CDR2: WSHSY, SAAADI. Trimming cost V 6 bases and J 1 base, with 9 bases left between them. The CDR3, as DNA: TGCGCCAGCAGAGACACGGCGAACACTGAAGCTTTCTTT. Translated: CASRDTANTEAFF.

The table lists this clone with a few counts. This chain uses TRBV5-1 with TRBJ2-2; 7 positions agree with TRBD1. Germline lookup yields CDR1 SGHRS and CDR2 YFSETQ. With 2 bases clipped from V and 2 bases from J, the junction kept 3 bases outside the gene matches. The CDR3 contains 15 residues. The CDR3 region is CASSFRTGNTGELFF. CDR3 nucleotide sequence: TGCGCCAGCAGCTTCCGGACAGGAAACACCGGGGAGCTGTTTTTT.

In the case of this clone: The same CDR3 can be traced to other DNA sequences in this sample. The rearrangement uses TRBV15 and TRBJ2-5; maybe TRBD1 (6 bases). CDR1 and CDR2 from the germline V gene are LNHNV and YYDKDF (reference sequence). V gave up 0 bases and J gave up 8 bases, with 7 bases separating them. The CDR3 is 12 residues long. The chain's CDR3 is CATSRDRGTQYF. Written as DNA, the CDR3 is TGTGCCACCAGCAGAGACAGGGGAACCCAGTACTTC.

This rearrangement joins TRBV30 to TRBJ1-2; no clear D. The CDR3 has 12 amino acids. Per the germline V gene, CDR1 is GTSNPN and CDR2 is SVGIG (reference sequence). Trimming shortened V by 6 bases and J by 4 bases, and 12 bases separated the two germline ends. As DNA, the CDR3 is TGTGCCTGTTCGGGAAGGTTCTATGGCTACACCTTC. It translates to CACSGRFYGYTF. Filled out from reference TRBV30 and TRBJ1-2, the complete variable domain reads SQTIHQWPATLVQPVGSPLSLECTVEGTSNPNLYWYRQAAGRGLQLLFYSVGIGQISSEVPQNLSASRPQDRQFILSSKKLLLSDSGFYLCACSGRFYGYTFGSGTRLTVV.

The gene calls are TRBV3-1 (or the pseudogene TRBV3-2) and TRBJ2-3; 8 nucleotides align to TRBD2. Losses at the gene ends were 2 bases for V and 10 bases for J; bases not matched to a gene: 14. From germline, CDR1 is LGHDT and CDR2 YNNKEL (reference sequence). There are 16 residues in the CDR3. The CDR3 DNA follows: TGTGCCAGCAGCCAACAACCGGGACTAGTCAGGAACGCGCAGTATTTT. As protein: CASSQQPGLVRNAQYF.

This chain uses TRBV14 with TRBJ2-1, with 10 bases aligning to TRBD1. J was trimmed by 0 bases and V by 0 bases; bases with no gene match: 8. Germline CDR1 is SGHDN and CDR2 is FVKESK. This CDR3 region has 19 residues. The CDR3 sequence: CASSQDRGDRGSSYNEQFF. CDR3 coding DNA: TGTGCCAGCAGCCAAGACCGTGGGGACAGGGGAAGCTCCTACAATGAGCAGTTCTTC.

The chain carries TRBV6-5 and TRBJ1-2; weak D call: TRBD1 (6 bases). V was cut by 2 bases and J by 8 bases, with 15 bases left in between. CDR3 length: 14 residues. Germline V gene lookup returns CDR1 MNHEY and CDR2 SVGAGI. For the CDR3, the DNA is TGTGCCAGCAGTTACGGGTCAGGGGATAACGGCTACACCTTC. Its protein is CASSYGSGDNGYTF.

This clone has a handful of counts. J is TRBJ1-2 and V is TRBV19; 7 bases are a match to TRBD1. The CDR3 has 15 amino acids. The germline V gene encodes CDR1 LNHDA and CDR2 SQIVND (reference sequence). The junction had 15 bases not matched to a gene; V was cut back by 10 bases and J by 4 bases. In DNA form, the CDR3 reads TGTGCCACCTTACAGGGGCCGTCCCCATTCTATGGCTACACCTTC. Translated, it gives CATLQGPSPFYGYTF.

This chain joins TRBV3-1 (or the pseudogene TRBV3-2) and TRBJ1-2, with TRBD1 matching over 7 bases. CDR1 and CDR2 (germline): LGHDT, YNNKEL (reference sequence). The CDR3 runs to 13 residues. Losses at the gene ends were 5 bases for V and 4 bases for J; bases not matched to a gene: 4. This CDR3 reads CASSDREGYGYTF. The CDR3 DNA reads TGTGCCAGCAGCGACAGGGAAGGCTATGGCTACACCTTC.

The gene calls are TRBV5-4 and TRBJ1-3; the match to TRBD1 covers 8 bases. The ends lost 3 bases at V and 4 bases at J; junction bases unmatched: 6. CDR3 size: 15 residues. Germline V gene data show CDR1 as SGHNT and CDR2 as YYREEE (reference sequence). The CDR3 sequence: CASSSGQGYGNTIYF. In DNA, the CDR3 is TGTGCCAGCAGCTCAGGACAGGGTTACGGAAACACCATATATTTT.

V usage is TRBV2 and J usage is TRBJ1-1; TRBD1 agrees at 11 bases. The trim removed 5 bases at V and 4 bases at J, leaving 3 bases unmatched. The V gene's germline CDR1 is SNHLY and CDR2 FYNNEI. The CDR3 covers 14 residues. The CDR3 nucleotides read TGTGCCAGCAGTACCGGGACAGGGGGCACTGAAGCTTTCTTT. Amino acid sequence: CASSTGTGGTEAFF.

The V call is TRBV5-1, the J call TRBJ2-2; TRBD2 aligns across 11 bases. CDR1 and CDR2 from the germline V gene are SGHRS and YFSETQ. This CDR3 is 20 amino acids long. Trimming took 4 bases from V and 4 from J; bases not matched to a gene: 18. The CDR3 region has the DNA TGCGCCAGCAGCCCAGAACCTACTAGCGGGGGCTCCGACGGCACCGGGGAGCTGTTTTTT. Amino acids: CASSPEPTSGGSDGTGELFF.

The genes are TRBV12-3 or TRBV12-4 and TRBJ2-7; 7 nucleotides agree with TRBD1. The V and J ends lost 4 bases and 2 bases, in that order; junction bases with no gene match: 2. This CDR3 spans 13 amino acids. CDR3 DNA: TGTGCCAGCAGTTCGGGACAGACCTACGAGCAGTACTTC. Translated, it gives CASSSGQTYEQYF.

The chain is built from TRBV5-1 and TRBJ2-7; TRBD1 matches at 7 bases. The germline V gene encodes CDR1 SGHRS and CDR2 YFSETQ. The CDR3 length is 16 residues. V dropped 4 bases and J dropped 4; count of bases not matched to a gene: 14. As DNA, the CDR3 is TGCGCCAGCAGCCCGGCCGCTTTCCGGGACAGATACGAGCAGTACTTC. It specifies CASSPAAFRDRYEQYF.

The CDR3 loop reads CASSGLTVNTEAFF. The CDR3 DNA is TGTGCCAGCAGTGGACTAACGGTGAACACTGAAGCTTTCTTT. V usage is TRBV2 and J usage is TRBJ1-1; D unclear. The CDR3 length is 14 residues. The germline V gene has CDR1 SNHLY and CDR2 FYNNEI. V lost 4 bases and J 0 bases, leaving 9 bases between the germline ends.

The chain combines TRBV5-1 with TRBJ2-1; perhaps TRBD1 as D (5 bases). CDR1 SGHRS and CDR2 YFSETQ come from the germline V gene. Trimming shortened V by 0 bases and J by 8 bases, and 12 bases separated the two germline ends. This CDR3 spans 14 amino acids. The CDR3 loop reads CASSLGQGRDEQFF. CDR3 sequence (DNA): TGCGCCAGCAGCTTGGGTCAGGGAAGGGATGAGCAGTTCTTC.

The chain employs TRBV28 and TRBJ1-1; D unclear. V was shortened by 6 bases and J by 1 base, with 15 bases between the two germline ends. This CDR3 has 15 residues. Germline V gene sequence: CDR1 MDHEN, CDR2 SYDVKM. In DNA, the CDR3 is TGTGCCAGCAGGAACTTGTGGGCGCCGAACACTGAAGCTTTCTTT. Translating it yields CASRNLWAPNTEAFF. Variable domain in full (rest from reference TRBV28 and TRBJ1-1): DVKVTQSSRYLVKRTGEKVFLECVQDMDHENMFWYRQDPGLGLRLIYFSYDVKMKEKGDIPEGYSVSREKKERFSLILESASTNQTSMYLCASRNLWAPNTEAFFGQGTRLTVV.

This chain uses TRBV5-1 with TRBJ2-1; tentative D call: TRBD2 (5 bases). Germline-derived CDR1 and CDR2 are SGHRS and YFSETQ. Deletions cut 0 bases from V and 9 bases from J, with 19 bases between. This CDR3 spans 16 amino acids. The DNA of the CDR3 is TGCGCCAGCAGCTTGGGGGGTAAAGGGATCACTAGTGAGCAGTTCTTC. This translates into CASSLGGKGITSEQFF.

V and J are TRBV11-3 and TRBJ1-1; D might be TRBD1 (6 bases). Germline CDR1 is SGHNT and CDR2 is YENEEA. V lost 9 bases, J lost 4 bases, and 15 bases lay in between. The CDR3 sequence is 13 residues long. CDR3 region: CARQTGRGTEAFF. The CDR3 nucleotides are TGTGCCAGACAGACAGGCCGGGGCACTGAAGCTTTCTTT.

Points on this clone: One end of the junction is discordant with germline, which a read error may explain. The CDR3 is CAGSRRLAGGPYNEQFF. The CDR3 nucleotides are TGTGCCGGCAGCCGTCGACTAGCGGGGGGGCCCTACAATGAGCAGTTCTTC. V usage is TRBV14 and J usage is TRBJ2-1; 14 nucleotides align to TRBD2. Germline values: CDR1 SGHDN, CDR2 FVKESK. The length of the CDR3 is 17 residues.

The rearrangement links TRBV10-2 to TRBJ1-5; D remains unclear. CDR3 length: 13 residues. Germline CDR1 WSHSY, CDR2 SAAADI. Trimming cost V 3 bases and J 7 bases, with 10 bases left between them. Here the CDR3 reads CASSEGRGQPQHF. In DNA form, the CDR3 reads TGCGCCAGCAGTGAAGGCAGAGGGCAGCCCCAGCATTTT.

This clone was counted a single time. The chain employs TRBV28 and TRBJ1-4, with TRBD1 identical over 8 bases. Germline CDR1 and CDR2: MDHEN and SYDVKM. This CDR3 is built from 14 residues. After removal of 3 bases from V and 8 bases from J, the junction contained 5 bases not matched to a gene. CDR3 DNA sequence: TGTGCCAGCAGTTTCGGACAGGGTCGCGAAAAACTGTTTTTT. Its protein product is CASSFGQGREKLFF.

V usage is TRBV7-9 and J usage is TRBJ2-3; D may be TRBD2 (6 bases). This CDR3 is 16 amino acids long. Trimming took 5 bases from V and 4 from J, leaving 19 bases between them. CDR1 is SEHNR and CDR2 is FQNEAQ in the germline V gene (reference sequence). Here the CDR3 reads CASSPNRGGEADTQYF. The CDR3 DNA follows: TGTGCCAGCAGCCCCAACCGGGGCGGGGAGGCAGATACGCAGTATTTT.

V and J are TRBV19 and TRBJ1-3; D may be TRBD1 (6 bases). Germline values: CDR1 LNHDA, CDR2 SQIVND (reference sequence). V gave up 3 bases and J gave up 6 bases, with 12 bases separating them. This CDR3 contains 14 residues. The CDR3 sequence: CASSMRGTTNTIYF. The CDR3 DNA reads TGTGCCAGTAGTATGCGGGGGACAACAAACACCATATATTTT.

Note on this clone: The same CDR3 can be traced to other DNA sequences in this sample. The J gene is TRBJ1-1, the V gene TRBV10-3, with 7 bases identical to TRBD1. CDR1 is ENHRY, CDR2 SYGVKD, per germline. J lost 0 bases, V lost 4 bases, and 2 bases had no gene match. This CDR3 contains 14 residues. The chain's CDR3 is CAISVGQLNTEAFF. The CDR3 DNA follows: TGTGCCATCAGTGTGGGACAGTTGAACACTGAAGCTTTCTTT.

The chain couples TRBV18 to TRBJ1-3; D gene uncertain. CDR1 and CDR2 (germline): KGHSH, LQKENI. The germline V and J ends were trimmed by 2 bases and 0 bases, with 8 bases remaining between them. There are 15 residues in the CDR3. CDR3: CASSPSGISGNTIYF. In DNA form, the CDR3 reads TGTGCCAGCTCACCATCAGGCATCTCTGGAAACACCATATATTTT.

The V and J genes are TRBV5-1 and TRBJ2-1; 7 bases match TRBD1. The CDR3 runs 16 residues. In germline, CDR1 is SGHRS, CDR2 YFSETQ. Germline trimming cut 3 bases from V and 0 bases from J; bases unmatched to any gene: 6. CDR3 DNA: TGCGCCAGCAGCTGGGGGACAGCCAGCTCCTACAATGAGCAGTTCTTC. This translates into CASSWGTASSYNEQFF.

The rearrangement uses TRBV5-1 and TRBJ2-3; 12 bases agree with TRBD2. Germline loops: CDR1 SGHRS, CDR2 YFSETQ. V shed 4 bases and J 2 bases; nucleotides not matched to a gene: 5. The CDR3 consists of 16 residues. The CDR3 sequence: CASSLTSGGITDTQYF. The CDR3 nucleotides are TGCGCCAGCAGCCTGACTAGCGGGGGTATCACAGATACGCAGTATTTT.